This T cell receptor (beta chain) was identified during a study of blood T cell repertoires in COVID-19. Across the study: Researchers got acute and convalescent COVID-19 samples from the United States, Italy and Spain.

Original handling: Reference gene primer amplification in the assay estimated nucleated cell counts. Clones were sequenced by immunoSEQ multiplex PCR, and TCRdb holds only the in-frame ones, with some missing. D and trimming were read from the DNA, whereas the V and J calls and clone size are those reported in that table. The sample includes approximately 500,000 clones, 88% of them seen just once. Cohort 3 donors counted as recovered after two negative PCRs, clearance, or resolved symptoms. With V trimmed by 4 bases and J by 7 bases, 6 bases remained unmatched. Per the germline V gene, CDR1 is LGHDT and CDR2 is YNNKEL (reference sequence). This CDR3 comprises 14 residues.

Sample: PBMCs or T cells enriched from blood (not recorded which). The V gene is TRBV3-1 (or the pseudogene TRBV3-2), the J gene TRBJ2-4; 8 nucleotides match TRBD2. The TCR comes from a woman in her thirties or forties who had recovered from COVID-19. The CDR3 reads CASSPTGTRNIQYF. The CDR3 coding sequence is TGTGCCAGCAGCCCTACCGGGACTAGGAACATTCAGTACTTC.